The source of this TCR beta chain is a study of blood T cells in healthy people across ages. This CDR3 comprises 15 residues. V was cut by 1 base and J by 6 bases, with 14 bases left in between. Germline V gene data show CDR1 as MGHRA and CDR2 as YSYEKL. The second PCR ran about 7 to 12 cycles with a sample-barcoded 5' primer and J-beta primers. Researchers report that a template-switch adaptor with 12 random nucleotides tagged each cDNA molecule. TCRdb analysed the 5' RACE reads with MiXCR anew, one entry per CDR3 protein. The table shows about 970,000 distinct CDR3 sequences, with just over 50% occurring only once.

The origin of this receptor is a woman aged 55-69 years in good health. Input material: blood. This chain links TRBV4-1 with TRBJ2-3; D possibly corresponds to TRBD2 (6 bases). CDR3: CASSQAGTGLDTQYF. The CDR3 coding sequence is TGCGCCAGCAGCCAAGCCGGGACTGGCTTGGATACGCAGTATTTT.